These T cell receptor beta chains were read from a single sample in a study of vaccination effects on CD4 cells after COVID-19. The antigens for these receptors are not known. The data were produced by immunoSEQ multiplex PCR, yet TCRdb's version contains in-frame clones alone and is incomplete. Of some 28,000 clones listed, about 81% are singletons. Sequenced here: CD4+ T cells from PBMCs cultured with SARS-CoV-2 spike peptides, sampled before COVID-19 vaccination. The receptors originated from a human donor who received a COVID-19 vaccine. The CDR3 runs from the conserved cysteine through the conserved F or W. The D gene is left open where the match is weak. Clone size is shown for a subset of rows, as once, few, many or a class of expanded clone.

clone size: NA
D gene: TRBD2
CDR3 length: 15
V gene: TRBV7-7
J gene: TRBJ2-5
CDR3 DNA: TGTGCTAGCAGCCTAACTAGCGGGAGAACGGAGACCCAGTACTTC
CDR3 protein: CASSLTSGRTETQYF

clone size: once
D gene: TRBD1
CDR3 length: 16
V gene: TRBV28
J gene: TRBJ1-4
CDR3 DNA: TGTGCCAGCAGTTTAAGGGGGACAGGCACAAATGAAAAACTGTTTTTT
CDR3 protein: CASSLRGTGTNEKLFF

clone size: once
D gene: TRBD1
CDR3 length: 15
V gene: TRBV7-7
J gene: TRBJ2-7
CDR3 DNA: TGTGCTAGCAGCCCCGGGACAGGGGGAAGTGCGGAGCAGTACTTC
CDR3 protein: CASSPGTGGSAEQYF

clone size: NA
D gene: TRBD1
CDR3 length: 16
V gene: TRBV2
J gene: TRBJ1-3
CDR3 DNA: TGTGCCAGCAGTGCAACAGGGGGCGCTTCTGGAAACACCATATATTTT
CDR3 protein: CASSATGGASGNTIYF

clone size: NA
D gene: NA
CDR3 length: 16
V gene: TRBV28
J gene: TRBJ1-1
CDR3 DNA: TGTGCCAGCAGTTCCCCCGGGACTGGGGGGAACACTGAAGCTTTCTTT
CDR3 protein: CASSSPGTGGNTEAFF

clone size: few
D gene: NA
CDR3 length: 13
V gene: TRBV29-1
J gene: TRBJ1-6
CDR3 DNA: TGCAGCGTTGGTGGGACACCTAATTCACCCCTCCACTTT
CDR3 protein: CSVGGTPNSPLHF

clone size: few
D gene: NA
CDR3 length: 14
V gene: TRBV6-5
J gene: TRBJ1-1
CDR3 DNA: TGTGCCAGCAGCGGCAGGGAAGGGAACACTGAAGCTTTCTTT
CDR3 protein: CASSGREGNTEAFF

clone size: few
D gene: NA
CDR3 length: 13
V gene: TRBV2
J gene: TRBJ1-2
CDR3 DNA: TGTGCCAGCAGTGAGCTGGGGAACTATGGCTACACCTTC
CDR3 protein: CASSELGNYGYTF

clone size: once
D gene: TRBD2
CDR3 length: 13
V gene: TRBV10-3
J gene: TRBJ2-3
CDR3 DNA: TGTGCCATCAGACTTCTAGCGGGAGATACGCAGTATTTT
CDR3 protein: CAIRLLAGDTQYF

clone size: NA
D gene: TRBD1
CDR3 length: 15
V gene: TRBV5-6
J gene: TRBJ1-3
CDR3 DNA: TGTGCCAGCAGCCCGGGACAGGCGACTCGTTATCCCATATATTTT
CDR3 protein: CASSPGQATRYPIYF

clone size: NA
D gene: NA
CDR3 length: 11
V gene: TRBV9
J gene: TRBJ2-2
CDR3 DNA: TGTGCCAGCAGCGTTACCGGGGAGCTGTTTTTT
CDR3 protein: CASSVTGELFF

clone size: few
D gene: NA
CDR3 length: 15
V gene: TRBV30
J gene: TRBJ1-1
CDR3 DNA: TGTGCCTGGAGTGTCTTCCTCTCAGGGTACACTGAAGCTTTCTTT
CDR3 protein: CAWSVFLSGYTEAFF

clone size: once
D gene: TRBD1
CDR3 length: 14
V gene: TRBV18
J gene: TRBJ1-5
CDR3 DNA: TGTGCCAGCTCAGGGACAGATAGCAATCAGCCCCAGCATTTT
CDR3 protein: CASSGTDSNQPQHF

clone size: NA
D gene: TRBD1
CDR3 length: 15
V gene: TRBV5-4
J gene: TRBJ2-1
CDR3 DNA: TGTGCCAGCAGCCCGGGACAGGGAGACTACAATGAGCAGTTCTTC
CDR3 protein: CASSPGQGDYNEQFF

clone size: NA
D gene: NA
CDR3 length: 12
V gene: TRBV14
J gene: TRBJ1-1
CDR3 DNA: TGTGCCAGCAGCCAAGGAAGTTGGGGAGCTTTCTTT
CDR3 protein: CASSQGSWGAFF

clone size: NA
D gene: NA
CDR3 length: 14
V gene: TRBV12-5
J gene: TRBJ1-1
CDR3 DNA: TGTGCTAGTGGTTTGGGACAGCTGAACACTGAAGCTTTCTTT
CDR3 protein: CASGLGQLNTEAFF

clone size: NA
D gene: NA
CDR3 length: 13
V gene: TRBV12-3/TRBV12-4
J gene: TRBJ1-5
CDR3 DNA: TGTGCCAGCACTTACGCTAGCAATCAGCCCCAGCATTTT
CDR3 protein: CASTYASNQPQHF

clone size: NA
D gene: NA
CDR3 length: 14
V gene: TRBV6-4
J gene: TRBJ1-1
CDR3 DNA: TGTGCCAGCAGTGTTGAGGGGCCGGGCACTGAAGCTTTCTTT
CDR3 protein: CASSVEGPGTEAFF

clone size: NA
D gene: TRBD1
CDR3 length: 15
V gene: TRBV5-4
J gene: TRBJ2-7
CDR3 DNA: TGTGCCAGCAGCGTATCCGGGACAGCCGTCTACGAGCAGTACTTC
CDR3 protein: CASSVSGTAVYEQYF

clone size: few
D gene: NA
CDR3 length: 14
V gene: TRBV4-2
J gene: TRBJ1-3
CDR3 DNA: TGTGCCAGCAGCACACAGGTATCTGGAAACACCATATATTTT
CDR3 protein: CASSTQVSGNTIYF

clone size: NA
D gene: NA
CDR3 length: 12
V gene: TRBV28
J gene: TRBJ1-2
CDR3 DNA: TGTGCCAGCAGTTTAGACAGGTTCGGCTACACCTTC
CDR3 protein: CASSLDRFGYTF

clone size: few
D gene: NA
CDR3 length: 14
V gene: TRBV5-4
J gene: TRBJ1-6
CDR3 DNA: TGTGCCAGCAGCCTTGGGGGGGGAGATTCACCCCTCCACTTT
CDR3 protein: CASSLGGGDSPLHF

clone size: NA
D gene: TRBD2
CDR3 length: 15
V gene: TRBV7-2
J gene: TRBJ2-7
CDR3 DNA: TGTGCCAGCAGCTCCACTAGCGGGGGACCCTACGAGCAGTACTTC
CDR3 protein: CASSSTSGGPYEQYF

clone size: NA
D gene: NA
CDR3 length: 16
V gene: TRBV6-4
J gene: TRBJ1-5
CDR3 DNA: TGTGCCAGCAGTGAAAACAGGCGGGGGGGCAATCAGCCCCAGCATTTT
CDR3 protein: CASSENRRGGNQPQHF

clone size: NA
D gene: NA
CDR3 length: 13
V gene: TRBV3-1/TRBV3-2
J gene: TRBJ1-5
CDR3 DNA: TGTGCCAGCAGCCAAGATGGCAATCAGCCCCAGCATTTT
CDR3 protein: CASSQDGNQPQHF

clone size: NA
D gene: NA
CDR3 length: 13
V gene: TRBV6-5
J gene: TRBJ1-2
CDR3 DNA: TGTGCCAGCAGTTATGGAGCCGACTATGGCTACACCTTC
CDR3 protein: CASSYGADYGYTF

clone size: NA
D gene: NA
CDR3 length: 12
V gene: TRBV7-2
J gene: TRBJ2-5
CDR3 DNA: TGTGCCAGCAGCTTCGGCCGGGAGACCCAGTACTTC
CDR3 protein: CASSFGRETQYF

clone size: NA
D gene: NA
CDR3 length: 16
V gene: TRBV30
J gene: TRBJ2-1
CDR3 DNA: TGTGCCTGGAGGCAGACACTTAGGAGCTCCTACAATGAGCAGTTCTTC
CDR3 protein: CAWRQTLRSSYNEQFF

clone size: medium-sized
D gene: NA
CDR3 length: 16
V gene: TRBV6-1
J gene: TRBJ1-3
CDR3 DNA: TGTGCCAGCAGTGAACATCAGGCCTCTTCTGGAAACACCATATATTTT
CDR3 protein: CASSEHQASSGNTIYF